The following is a T cell receptor (beta chain) sequence with its context. Its antigen is unidentified. The data are from a study of T cell responses to AZD1222 COVID-19 vaccine. Study-level findings and limits: Vaccine-related CD4 TCRs covered spike, predominating at 160-218 and 743-854.

This table comes from immunoSEQ multiplex PCR, and its TCRdb copy is limited to in-frame clones, with some not included. Among under 110,000 clones listed, about 87% were seen once. Germline V CDR1 and CDR2: SGHRS, YFSETQ. The ends lost 4 bases at V and 15 bases at J; junction bases unmatched: 19. This CDR3 has 15 residues. The chain employs TRBV5-1 and TRBJ2-1; TRBD2 agrees at 7 bases. The sequence came from an adult who received the AZD1222 COVID-19 vaccine. The material sequenced was peripheral blood, taken 28 days after the second AZD1222 dose. The DNA of the CDR3 is TGCGCCAGCAGCCCCCGGGGTAGCGGGCCTTTAGAGGCGTTCTTC. Translating gives CASSPRGSGPLEAFF. Variable domain in full (rest from reference TRBV5-1 and TRBJ2-1): KAGVTQTPRYLIKTRGQQVTLSCSPISGHRSVSWYQQTPGQGLQFLFEYFSETQRNKGNFPGRFSGRQFSNSRSEMNVSTLELGDSALYLCASSPRGSGPLEAFFGPGTRLTVL.